Presented here are 3 T cell receptor beta chains from one specimen sequenced in a study of T cell responses to AZD1222 COVID-19 vaccine. The repertoire was sequenced with immunoSEQ multiplex PCR; TCRdb's copy has only in-frame clones and lacks some. The sample contains about 130,000 clones, about 90% of which appear only once. This specimen was peripheral blood, taken on day 0 of AZD1222 vaccination. These receptors originate from an adult in good health.

The J gene is TRBJ1-6, the V gene TRBV30; tentatively, D is TRBD1 (5 bases). There are 14 residues in the CDR3. From germline, CDR1 is GTSNPN and CDR2 SVGIG (reference sequence). Trimming removed 7 bases from V and 5 bases from J, with 15 bases in between. For the CDR3, the DNA is TGTGCCTCAGCACCCAGGGTGAATAATTCACCCCTCCACTTT. This sequence encodes CASAPRVNNSPLHF.

The chain is built from TRBV4-3 and TRBJ1-1; 8 positions agree with TRBD1. The V segment lost 0 bases and the J segment 8 bases; nucleotides outside the gene matches: 20. The CDR3 extends over 19 amino acids. Germline V CDR1 and CDR2: LGHNA, YSLEER. CDR3 coding DNA: TGCGCCAGCAGCCAAGATCCCGCCCCCTTGGGACAGGCTGCAACGGAAGCTTTCTTT. Translation gives CASSQDPAPLGQAATEAFF.

The chain joins TRBV7-9 to TRBJ1-5; the D gene is possibly TRBD1 (6 bases). Per the germline V gene, CDR1 is SEHNR and CDR2 is FQNEAQ (reference sequence). V dropped 3 bases and J dropped 12 bases, with 12 bases sitting between them. This CDR3 spans 12 amino acids. CDR3 region: CASSFGQSFQHF. Written as DNA, the CDR3 is TGTGCCAGCAGCTTTGGACAGTCATTCCAGCATTTT.